The clone carrying this TCR beta chain has just a few counts. This record belongs to a study of blood T cell repertoires in COVID-19. Study-level background: The study drew acute and convalescent COVID-19 samples from the United States, Italy and Spain. From T cells, B-cell-depleted T cells, or PBMCs came the material, which was cDNA or gDNA.

Per the original methods: Reference gene primer amplification yielded estimated nucleated cell counts. Sequenced by immunoSEQ multiplex PCR; TCRdb stores in-frame clones only, minus some. The DNA was the basis for D and trimming; V, J and clone size are from that table. The sample holds over 200,000 clones, 88% seen once. Per the germline V gene, CDR1 is MDHEN and CDR2 is SYDVKM. The V and J ends lost 5 bases and 8 bases respectively, with 16 bases between them. The CDR3 covers 14 residues. The chain has TRBV28 and TRBJ1-5; the D gene is possibly TRBD1 (6 bases). Source material: peripheral blood. This TCR derives from a man aged 18 to 35 with active or convalescent COVID-19. CDR3 DNA: TGTGCCAGCAGTCCGGACAGCTTGAGGAAGCCCCAGCATTTT. Translating gives CASSPDSLRKPQHF.